What follows are 21 T cell receptor beta chains derived from one specimen sequenced in a study of blood T cell repertoires in COVID-19. Repertoires were generated with immunoSEQ multiplex PCR, while TCRdb's copy carries only in-frame clones and drops some. The data show some 70,000 clones, with around 70% seen just once and approximately 20% held by the top ten. Sequenced sample: peripheral blood. These receptors all come from a man between 60 and 75 years old with acute or convalescent COVID-19.

This CDR3 is CASRAIPSTDTQYF. As DNA, the CDR3 is TGTGCCAGCAGGGCCATACCTAGCACAGATACGCAGTATTTT. This chain links TRBV27 with TRBJ2-3; D is unclear. This CDR3 comprises 14 residues. Between the trimmed V and J ends, which lost 6 bases and 0 bases, there was a span of 10 bases. Per the germline V gene, CDR1 is MNHEY and CDR2 is SMNVEV (reference sequence).

In its sample, this clone was seen a few times. CDR3 protein: CASSPPDRAGQEQYF. DNA of the CDR3: TGCGCCAGCAGCCCGCCAGACAGGGCCGGTCAGGAGCAGTACTTC. The J gene is TRBJ2-7, the V gene TRBV5-1; 7 bases line up with TRBD1. The CDR3 is made up of 15 amino acids. The germline V gene has CDR1 SGHRS and CDR2 YFSETQ. V was pared by 4 bases and J by 7 bases, with 14 bases of the junction left unmatched.

The CDR3: CAISGGQGKEETQYF. CDR3 nucleotides: TGTGCCATCAGTGGAGGACAGGGTAAGGAAGAGACCCAGTACTTC. The rearrangement uses TRBV10-3 and TRBJ2-5; 8 bases are shared with TRBD1. V shed 4 bases and J 3 bases; nucleotides not matched to a gene: 7. The CDR3 sequence is 15 residues long. Germline V gene lookup returns CDR1 ENHRY and CDR2 SYGVKD.

This chain connects TRBV19 to TRBJ2-1; TRBD1 agrees at 7 bases. CDR1 and CDR2 from the germline V gene are LNHDA and SQIVND (reference sequence). Trimming at V came to 1 base and at J to 2 bases, leaving 2 bases not matched to a gene. CDR3 size: 15 residues. CDR3: CASSIGDSAYNEQFF. The CDR3 nucleotides are TGTGCCAGTAGTATAGGGGACAGCGCCTACAATGAGCAGTTCTTC.

The chain joins TRBV19 to TRBJ2-5; maybe TRBD2 (6 bases). The CDR3 loop spans 14 amino acids. The V gene's germline CDR1 is LNHDA and CDR2 SQIVND (reference sequence). V shed 6 bases and J shed 1 base, with 12 bases lying between them. The CDR3, as DNA: TGTGCCAGTAGACCCAGGGACTTCCAAGAGACCCAGTACTTC. As protein: CASRPRDFQETQYF.

CDR3 sequence: CAWSRRQLGYTF. CDR3 sequence (DNA): TGTGCCTGGAGTCGGCGGCAGCTTGGCTACACCTTC. The chain has TRBV30 and TRBJ1-2; no reliable D call. Trimming removed 2 bases at V and 7 bases at J, with 11 bases between. This CDR3 region has 12 residues. Per germline, CDR1 GTSNPN and CDR2 SVGIG (reference sequence).

This clone was recorded only once. V usage is TRBV2 and J usage is TRBJ2-1, with TRBD2 matching over 7 bases. The germline V gene encodes CDR1 SNHLY and CDR2 FYNNEI. This CDR3 has 19 residues. V lost 4 bases to trimming and J lost 0 bases; unmatched junction nucleotides: 15. The CDR3 sequence is CASSGPLAGPWSSYNEQFF. CDR3 bases: TGTGCCAGCAGTGGTCCCTTAGCGGGTCCCTGGAGCTCCTACAATGAGCAGTTCTTC.

The gene calls are TRBV5-1 and TRBJ2-1; D is possibly TRBD2 (6 bases). CDR3 length: 12 residues. Trimming cost V 0 bases and J 8 bases, with 6 bases left between them. Per germline, CDR1 SGHRS and CDR2 YFSETQ. DNA for the CDR3: TGCGCCAGCAGCTTGGCTAGCGATGAGCAGTTCTTC. It translates to CASSLASDEQFF.

The CDR3 DNA follows: TGTGCCAGCAGTGAAACAGGGGCGGAACGGGGTATTAGTGAAAAACTGTTTTTT. Translation: CASSETGAERGISEKLFF. The rearrangement links TRBV6-1 to TRBJ1-4; 7 bases map to TRBD1. V lost 2 bases to trimming and J lost 7 bases; unmatched junction nucleotides: 16. Germline V gene data show CDR1 as MNHNS and CDR2 as SASEGT. This CDR3 is 18 amino acids long.

This clone was found a few times. V is TRBV2 and J is TRBJ1-2, with D unclear. V was trimmed by 2 bases and J by 7 bases, leaving 14 bases between them. Germline CDR1 SNHLY, CDR2 FYNNEI. CDR3 length equals 14 residues. CDR3 nucleotides: TGTGCCAGCAGTGAATCGGGTGGGTACACTGGCTACACCTTC. It codes for CASSESGGYTGYTF.

This sequence joins TRBV10-3 and TRBJ2-1; TRBD2 might be the D (6 bases). The V gene lost 10 bases and the J gene lost 3 bases, with 19 bases spanning the gap. CDR3 size: 15 residues. Germline CDR1 and CDR2: ENHRY and SYGVKD. CDR3: CASGNGTEFYNEQFF. The CDR3 nucleotides read TGTGCCAGCGGGAATGGGACCGAATTCTACAATGAGCAGTTCTTC.

The chain links TRBV9 to TRBJ2-5; TRBD1 matches 9 bases. There are 13 residues in the CDR3. J lost 3 bases, V lost 3 bases, and 0 bases had no gene match. The germline V gene encodes CDR1 SGDLS and CDR2 YYNGEE. Here the CDR3 DNA reads TGTGCCAGCAGCGGGGACAGGGAAGAGACCCAGTACTTC. Translation: CASSGDREETQYF. Combining the CDR3 with reference TRBV9 and TRBJ2-5 gives the whole variable domain DSGVTQTPKHLITATGQRVTLRCSPRSGDLSVYWYQQSLDQGLQFLIQYYNGEERAKGNILERFSAQQFPDLHSELNLSSLELGDSALYFCASSGDREETQYFGPGTRLLVL.

The V and J genes are TRBV9 and TRBJ2-5; TRBD2 matches 9 bases. CDR1 SGDLS and CDR2 YYNGEE come from the germline V gene. J lost 0 bases, V lost 4 bases, and 7 bases had no gene match. The CDR3 has 16 residues. The CDR3 is CASSSGLAVYQETQYF. CDR3 DNA sequence: TGTGCCAGCAGCTCGGGACTAGCAGTGTACCAAGAGACCCAGTACTTC. Together with reference TRBV9 and TRBJ2-5, the CDR3 gives the full variable domain: DSGVTQTPKHLITATGQRVTLRCSPRSGDLSVYWYQQSLDQGLQFLIQYYNGEERAKGNILERFSAQQFPDLHSELNLSSLELGDSALYFCASSSGLAVYQETQYFGPGTRLLVL.

This chain joins TRBV18 and TRBJ1-6; D perhaps matches TRBD1 (5 bases). The V end lost 1 base, the J end lost 9 bases, and 10 bases lay between the germline ends. The CDR3 loop spans 14 amino acids. The germline V gene encodes CDR1 KGHSH and CDR2 LQKENI. As DNA, the CDR3 is TGTGCCAGCTCACCACAAGGGGTGGGTTCACCCCTCCACTTT. Translating it yields CASSPQGVGSPLHF.

V is TRBV11-2 and J is TRBJ1-4, with D perhaps TRBD1 (5 bases). V lost 5 bases to trimming and J lost 1 base, with 8 bases between them. The CDR3 contains 14 residues. CDR1 and CDR2 (germline): SGHAT, FQNNGV. CDR3: CASSLRETNEKLFF. CDR3 nucleotide sequence: TGTGCCAGCAGCCTCAGGGAAACTAATGAAAAACTGTTTTTT.

This clone is a singleton in its sample. The chain combines TRBV19 with TRBJ2-3; 8 nucleotides line up with TRBD2. CDR1 and CDR2 from the germline V gene are LNHDA and SQIVND (reference sequence). The J segment lost 5 bases and the V segment lost 4 bases, leaving 11 bases of the junction unmatched. The CDR3 sequence is 16 residues long. The CDR3, as DNA: TGTGCCAGTAGTACTGGGCTGGGAGCGGGAGTAGATACGCAGTATTTT. Its protein is CASSTGLGAGVDTQYF.

This chain connects TRBV5-4 to TRBJ2-5; no clear D. V gave up 3 bases and J gave up 5 bases, with 11 bases separating them. Germline V gene lookup returns CDR1 SGHNT and CDR2 YYREEE (reference sequence). The CDR3 covers 13 residues. The CDR3 loop reads CASSSPPGETQYF. The DNA of the CDR3 is TGTGCCAGCAGCTCCCCCCCCGGGGAGACCCAGTACTTC.

This clone was counted between two and nine times. The chain joins TRBV19 to TRBJ2-7, with TRBD2 matching over 12 bases. The trim removed 1 base at V and 6 bases at J, leaving 7 bases unmatched. Per the germline V gene, CDR1 is LNHDA and CDR2 is SQIVND (reference sequence). There are 16 residues in the CDR3. CDR3: CASSIGRLAGVGEQYF. The CDR3 region has the DNA TGTGCCAGTAGTATAGGGAGACTAGCGGGAGTTGGCGAGCAGTACTTC.

The genes are TRBV6-6 and TRBJ2-1; tentative D call: TRBD2 (7 bases). Trimming took 5 bases from V and 9 from J, leaving 23 bases between them. The CDR3 is 16 residues long. The germline gives CDR1 MNHNY, CDR2 SVGAGI (reference sequence). The CDR3 region has the DNA TGTGCCAGCAGTATAGAGAGTGGCGGGAGAGGGGGTGAGCAGTTCTTC. Its protein product is CASSIESGGRGGEQFF.

DNA of the CDR3: TGTGCCAGCAGTACTGTGACAGGGGGCACGGGGGAGCAGTACTTC. Its protein is CASSTVTGGTGEQYF. The chain has TRBV27 and TRBJ2-7, with TRBD1 identical over 10 bases. The J segment lost 7 bases and the V segment lost 5 bases, leaving 11 bases of the junction unmatched. The CDR3 sequence is 15 residues long. Germline V CDR1 and CDR2: MNHEY, SMNVEV (reference sequence).

The CDR3, as DNA: TGCGCCAGCAGCTTGGAAGGCGGATATGGCTACACCTTC. This codes for CASSLEGGYGYTF. The chain couples TRBV5-1 to TRBJ1-2; no firm D call. Germline CDR1 SGHRS, CDR2 YFSETQ. The germline V and J ends were trimmed by 0 bases and 5 bases, with 8 bases remaining between them. This CDR3 is built from 13 residues.